The 20 T cell receptor beta chains below were found in one sample sequenced in a study of blood T cells in healthy people across ages (dated by TCRdb to the mid-2010s). Receptor libraries were prepared by 5' RACE. This sample was sequenced with an Illumina HiSeq 2500. The second PCR ran for about 7 to 11 cycles and used a J-beta primer mix along with a sample-barcoded 5' primer. Using fastp trimming at Q25 and MiXCR clonotype assembly, TCRdb reanalyzed the public sequencing data and kept in-frame beta chains. Each CDR3 protein appears once, grouped with its most common genes and DNA. Present in this sample are roughly 1,300,000 distinct CDR3 sequences, approximately 59% of which were seen just once. The ten most abundant clones make up 6.7% of the sample. The source material was blood. These receptor sequences come from a young man in good health.

This clonotype came up a few times. The chain couples TRBV4-1 to TRBJ2-7; a possible D gene is TRBD2 (6 bases). Trimming removed 0 bases at V and 3 bases at J, with 12 bases between. CDR1 and CDR2 from the germline V gene are MGHRA and YSYEKL. The CDR3 consists of 15 residues. CDR3 residues: CASSQEVGGYYEQYF. In nucleotides, the CDR3 is TGCGCCAGCAGCCAAGAAGTGGGAGGCTACTACGAGCAGTACTTC.

The chain combines TRBV27 with TRBJ1-2; D gene uncertain. V lost 4 bases, J lost 6 bases, and 15 bases lay in between. Germline assignment: CDR1 MNHEY and CDR2 SMNVEV (reference sequence). The CDR3 is made up of 14 amino acids. The CDR3 sequence is CASSSQPWVDGYTF. In DNA form, the CDR3 reads TGTGCCAGCAGTTCCCAACCATGGGTAGATGGCTACACCTTC.

The rearrangement uses TRBV6-2 or TRBV6-3 and TRBJ1-1; D not certain. Trimming stripped 0 bases from V and 5 bases from J, with 13 bases between. The CDR3 extends over 15 amino acids. CDR1 is MNHEY and CDR2 is SVGEGT in the germline V gene. This CDR3 is CASSYSPTLGTEAFF. The CDR3, as DNA: TGTGCCAGCAGTTACTCTCCGACCCTGGGGACTGAAGCTTTCTTT.

This chain uses TRBV29-1 with TRBJ2-7; TRBD1 is a possible D gene (5 bases). The CDR3 has 10 amino acids. The germline V and J ends were trimmed by 6 bases and 6 bases, with 9 bases remaining between them. Germline CDR1 and CDR2: SQVTM and ANQGSEA. CDR3 residues: CSVQAPEQYF. The CDR3 coding sequence is TGCAGCGTACAGGCGCCCGAGCAGTACTTC.

J is TRBJ1-1 and V is TRBV5-1; D might be TRBD1 (6 bases). V was cut by 1 base and J by 0 bases, with 13 bases left in between. This CDR3 has 16 residues. The germline V gene has CDR1 SGHRS and CDR2 YFSETQ. The DNA for the CDR3 is TGCGCCAGCAGCTTGACGACAGGACCATTGAACACTGAAGCTTTCTTT. Translating gives CASSLTTGPLNTEAFF.

The chain carries TRBV15 and TRBJ2-7; 13 nucleotides agree with TRBD2. J was trimmed by 6 bases and V by 0 bases; bases with no gene match: 5. Germline loops: CDR1 LNHNV, CDR2 YYDKDF (reference sequence). There are 16 residues in the CDR3. The DNA of the CDR3 is TGTGCCACCAGCAGAGATCCAGGACTAGCGGGAGCCGAGCAGTACTTC. It codes for CATSRDPGLAGAEQYF. The variable domain in full, completed from reference TRBV15 and TRBJ2-7, reads DAMVIQNPRYQVTQFGKPVTLSCSQTLNHNVMYWYQQKSSQAPKLLFHYYDKDFNNEADTPDNFQSRRPNTSFCFLDIRSPGLGDTAMYLCATSRDPGLAGAEQYFGPGTRLTVT.

The chain is built from TRBV29-1 and TRBJ2-1; 7 bases align to TRBD2. The CDR3 length is 16 residues. V lost 3 bases, J lost 1 base, and 9 bases stayed unmatched. Germline CDR1 reads SQVTM; CDR2 reads ANQGSEA. The CDR3 region is CSVDQGGTVSYNEQFF. The CDR3 DNA reads TGCAGCGTTGATCAGGGAGGGACGGTGTCCTACAATGAGCAGTTCTTC.

This clonotype was seen a few times. This sequence joins TRBV29-1 and TRBJ1-1; D may be TRBD1 (5 bases). V lost 6 bases to trimming and J lost 1 base, with 15 bases between them. The length of the CDR3 is 14 residues. Germline V CDR1 and CDR2: SQVTM, ANQGSEA. CDR3 bases: TGCAGCGTGTACTACGTTGGGGGGAACACTGAAGCTTTCTTT. This codes for CSVYYVGGNTEAFF.

This clonotype was counted once. It is likely a read error, because the conserved phenylalanine at the end of the CDR3 is missing. V is TRBV12-3 or TRBV12-4 and J is TRBJ2-5, with TRBD1 identical over 10 bases. The CDR3 sequence is 18 residues long. Trimming took 6 bases from V and 5 from J; bases not matched to a gene: 18. The CDR3 region has the DNA TGTGCCAGCAGGGCAACCGGGACAGGGGCTTTCGAAGGGGAGACCCAGTACTTA. Translated: CASRATGTGAFEGETQYL.

On this clonotype itself: This may come from a read error, since a much larger clone is one base off. The chain links TRBV11-2 to TRBJ2-1; weak D call: TRBD1 (5 bases). The J call may not be correct, given that the DNA end is closer to TRBJ2-7. Germline V gives CDR1 SGHAT, CDR2 FQNNGV. This CDR3 has 13 amino acids. The CDR3 nucleotides are TGTGCCAGCAGCTCCAGACAGTACAATGAGCAGTACTTC. This sequence encodes CASSSRQYNEQYF.

The chain has TRBV7-8 and TRBJ2-1; D may be TRBD1 or TRBD2 (5 bases each). The end of the DNA aligns better with TRBJ2-7, so the J call may be wrong. The CDR3 is made up of 15 amino acids. CDR1 and CDR2 from the germline V gene are SGHVS and FQNEAQ. Written as DNA, the CDR3 is TGTGCCAGCAGCTGGGGACGGAGCTCCTACAATGAGCAGTACTTC. It yields the protein CASSWGRSSYNEQYF.

Points on this clonotype: Relative to the germline gene, one junction end is altered; a read error may explain this. The J gene is TRBJ2-1, the V gene TRBV2; TRBD1 or TRBD2 may be the D gene (5 bases each). Germline lookup yields CDR1 SNHLY and CDR2 FYNNEI. The CDR3 has 14 amino acids. CDR3 residues: CASSERDVYSEQFF. For the CDR3, the DNA is TGTGCCAGCAGTGAACGGGACGTCTACAGTGAGCAGTTCTTC. Supplemented by reference TRBV2 and TRBJ2-1, the full variable domain reads EPEVTQTPSHQVTQMGQEVILRCVPISNHLYFYWYRQILGQKVEFLVSFYNNEISEKSEIFDDQFSVERPDGSNFTLKIRSTKLEDSAMYFCASSERDVYSEQFFGPGTRLTVL.

This clonotype was detected only once. CDR3 region: CATSGEEQGPTGELFF. The CDR3 region has the DNA TGTGCCACCAGTGGAGAAGAACAGGGGCCTACCGGGGAGCTGTTTTTT. The chain uses TRBV24-1 and TRBJ2-2, with 7 nucleotides matching TRBD1. The trim removed 5 bases at V and 5 bases at J, leaving 10 bases unmatched. Germline V gene lookup returns CDR1 KGHDR and CDR2 SFDVKD. This CDR3 contains 16 residues.

The rearrangement joins TRBV6-6 to TRBJ1-2, with D unresolved. The CDR3 length is 13 residues. V lost 7 bases and J lost 6, with 15 bases in between. Germline CDR1 is MNHNY and CDR2 is SVGAGI (reference sequence). CDR3 region: CASIPVGLNGYTF. As DNA, the CDR3 is TGTGCCAGCATCCCCGTCGGGTTAAATGGCTACACCTTC.

The gene calls are TRBV29-1 and TRBJ2-1; D not resolved. V dropped 1 base and J dropped 7 bases, with 14 bases sitting between them. The germline CDR1 and CDR2 sequences are SQVTM and ANQGSEA. This CDR3 is built from 14 residues. In nucleotides, the CDR3 is TGCAGCGTTGAAGGGAGAGAGGAAACAAATGAGCAGTTCTTC. The encoded protein is CSVEGREETNEQFF.

V gene TRBV7-2 combines with J gene TRBJ2-7, with a possible D match to TRBD2 (6 bases). CDR1 is SGHTA and CDR2 is FQGNSA in the germline V gene. Trimming took off 6 bases at V and 0 bases at J, with 15 bases between the two ends. CDR3 length equals 15 residues. The chain's CDR3 is CASSPERAVSYEQYF. CDR3 coding DNA: TGTGCCAGCAGTCCTGAGCGGGCTGTCTCCTACGAGCAGTACTTC.

The J gene is TRBJ1-5, the V gene TRBV6-2 or TRBV6-3, with 7 positions matching TRBD1. The CDR3 sequence is 15 residues long. Germline V gene data show CDR1 as MNHEY and CDR2 as SVGEGT. V dropped 6 bases and J dropped 0; count of bases not matched to a gene: 5. The CDR3 reads CASRRDSYSNQPQHF. The CDR3 region has the DNA TGTGCCAGCAGGCGGGACAGTTATAGCAATCAGCCCCAGCATTTT.

The table lists this clonotype with a few counts. The rearrangement uses TRBV6-5 and TRBJ2-5; tentatively, D is TRBD2 (6 bases). The V end was cut by 5 bases, the J end by 2 bases, with 9 bases between. Germline assignment: CDR1 MNHEY and CDR2 SVGAGI. The CDR3 extends over 13 amino acids. CDR3 amino acids: CASSLREQETQYF. Written as DNA, the CDR3 is TGTGCCAGCAGTCTACGGGAGCAAGAGACCCAGTACTTC.

The V and J genes are TRBV18 and TRBJ1-4; no clear D gene. The germline V and J ends were trimmed by 4 bases and 11 bases, with 8 bases remaining between them. Germline-derived CDR1 and CDR2 are KGHSH and LQKENI. The CDR3 sequence is 11 residues long. CDR3 nucleotide sequence: TGTGCCAGCTCACTTAATGCGAAACTGTTTTTT. Protein sequence: CASSLNAKLFF.

This clonotype was observed a few times. V and J are TRBV10-3 and TRBJ1-4; D gene ambiguous. V lost 2 bases and J 4 bases, leaving 8 bases between the germline ends. CDR1 and CDR2 from the germline V gene are ENHRY and SYGVKD. The CDR3 has 14 residues. CDR3 protein: CAISEGLLNEKLFF. In DNA, the CDR3 is TGTGCCATCAGTGAGGGGCTCCTTAATGAAAAACTGTTTTTT.